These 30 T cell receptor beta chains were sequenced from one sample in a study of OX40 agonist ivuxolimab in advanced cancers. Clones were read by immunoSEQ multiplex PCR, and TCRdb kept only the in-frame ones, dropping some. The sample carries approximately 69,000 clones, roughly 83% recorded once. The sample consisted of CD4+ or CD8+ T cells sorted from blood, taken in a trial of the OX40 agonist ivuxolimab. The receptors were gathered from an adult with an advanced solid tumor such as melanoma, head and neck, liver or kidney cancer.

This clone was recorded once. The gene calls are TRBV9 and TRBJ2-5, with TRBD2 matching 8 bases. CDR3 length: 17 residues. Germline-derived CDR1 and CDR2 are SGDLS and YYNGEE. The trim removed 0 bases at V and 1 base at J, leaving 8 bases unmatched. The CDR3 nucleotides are TGTGCCAGCAGCGTAGGGCCAACGGGGGGGATCCAAGAGACCCAGTACTTC. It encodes CASSVGPTGGIQETQYF. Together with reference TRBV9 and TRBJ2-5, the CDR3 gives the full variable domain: DSGVTQTPKHLITATGQRVTLRCSPRSGDLSVYWYQQSLDQGLQFLIQYYNGEERAKGNILERFSAQQFPDLHSELNLSSLELGDSALYFCASSVGPTGGIQETQYFGPGTRLLVL.

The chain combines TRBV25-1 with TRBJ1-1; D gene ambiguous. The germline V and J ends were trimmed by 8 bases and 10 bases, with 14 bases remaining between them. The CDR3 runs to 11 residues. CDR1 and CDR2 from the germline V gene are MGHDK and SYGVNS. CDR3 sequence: CASSKGRGAFF. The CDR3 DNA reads TGTGCCAGCTCAAAAGGACGGGGAGCTTTCTTT.

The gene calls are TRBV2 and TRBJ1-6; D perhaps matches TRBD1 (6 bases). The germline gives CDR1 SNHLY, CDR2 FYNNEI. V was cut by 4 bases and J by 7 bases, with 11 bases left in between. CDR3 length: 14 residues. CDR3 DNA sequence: TGTGCCAGCAGTGGGGACACACTAAATTCACCCCTCCACTTT. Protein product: CASSGDTLNSPLHF. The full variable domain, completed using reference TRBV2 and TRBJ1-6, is EPEVTQTPSHQVTQMGQEVILRCVPISNHLYFYWYRQILGQKVEFLVSFYNNEISEKSEIFDDQFSVERPDGSNFTLKIRSTKLEDSAMYFCASSGDTLNSPLHFGNGTRLTVT.

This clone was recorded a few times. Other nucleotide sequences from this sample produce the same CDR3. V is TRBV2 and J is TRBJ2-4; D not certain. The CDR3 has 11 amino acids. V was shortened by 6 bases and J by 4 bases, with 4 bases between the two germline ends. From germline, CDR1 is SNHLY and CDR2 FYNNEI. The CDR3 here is CASSEKNIQYF. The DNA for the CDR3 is TGTGCCAGCAGCGAGAAAAACATTCAGTACTTC. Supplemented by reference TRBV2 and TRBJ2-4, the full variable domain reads EPEVTQTPSHQVTQMGQEVILRCVPISNHLYFYWYRQILGQKVEFLVSFYNNEISEKSEIFDDQFSVERPDGSNFTLKIRSTKLEDSAMYFCASSEKNIQYFGAGTRLSVL.

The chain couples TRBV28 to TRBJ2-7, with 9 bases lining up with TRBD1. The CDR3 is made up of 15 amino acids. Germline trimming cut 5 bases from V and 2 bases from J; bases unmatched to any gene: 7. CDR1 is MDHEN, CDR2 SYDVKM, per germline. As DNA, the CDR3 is TGTGCCAGCAGTCCGCCGGGACAGGGAACCTACGAGCAGTACTTC. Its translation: CASSPPGQGTYEQYF.

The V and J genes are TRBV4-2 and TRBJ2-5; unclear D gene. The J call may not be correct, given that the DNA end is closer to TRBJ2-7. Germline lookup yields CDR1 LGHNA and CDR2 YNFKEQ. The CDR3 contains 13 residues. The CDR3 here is CASSQSTSYEQYF. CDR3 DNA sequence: TGTGCCAGCAGCCAATCCACGTCCTACGAGCAGTACTTC.

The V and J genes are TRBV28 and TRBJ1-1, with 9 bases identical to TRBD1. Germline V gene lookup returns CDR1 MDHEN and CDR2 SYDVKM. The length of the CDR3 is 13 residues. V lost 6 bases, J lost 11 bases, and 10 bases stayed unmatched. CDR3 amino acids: CASRLGTGMLAFF. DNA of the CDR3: TGTGCCAGCAGACTTGGGACAGGGATGTTGGCTTTCTTT.

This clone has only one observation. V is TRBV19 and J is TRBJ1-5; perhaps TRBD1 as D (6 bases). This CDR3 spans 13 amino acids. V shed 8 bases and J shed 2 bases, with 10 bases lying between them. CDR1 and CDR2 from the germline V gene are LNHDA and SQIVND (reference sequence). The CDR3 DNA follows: TGTGCCAGTGGCAGACAGGGCAATCAGCCCCAGCATTTT. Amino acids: CASGRQGNQPQHF.

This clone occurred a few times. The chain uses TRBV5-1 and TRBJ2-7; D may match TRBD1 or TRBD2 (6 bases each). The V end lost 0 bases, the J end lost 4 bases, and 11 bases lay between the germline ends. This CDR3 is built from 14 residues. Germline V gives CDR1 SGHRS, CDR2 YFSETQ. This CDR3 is CASSLAWGAYEQYF. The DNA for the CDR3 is TGCGCCAGCAGCTTGGCATGGGGGGCTTACGAGCAGTACTTC.

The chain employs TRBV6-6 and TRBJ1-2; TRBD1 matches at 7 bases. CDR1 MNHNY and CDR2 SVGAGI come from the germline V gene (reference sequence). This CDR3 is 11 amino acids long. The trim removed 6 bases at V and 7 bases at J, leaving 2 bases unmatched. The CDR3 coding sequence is TGTGCCAGCAGCAGGGGGATTGGCTACACCTTC. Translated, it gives CASSRGIGYTF.

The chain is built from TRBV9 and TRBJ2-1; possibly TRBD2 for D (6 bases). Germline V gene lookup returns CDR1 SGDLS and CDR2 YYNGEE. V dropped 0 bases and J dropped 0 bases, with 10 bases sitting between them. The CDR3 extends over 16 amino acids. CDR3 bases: TGTGCCAGCAGCGTAGTGGGCGGGATCTCCTACAATGAGCAGTTCTTC. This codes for CASSVVGGISYNEQFF. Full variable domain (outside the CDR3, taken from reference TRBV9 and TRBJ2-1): DSGVTQTPKHLITATGQRVTLRCSPRSGDLSVYWYQQSLDQGLQFLIQYYNGEERAKGNILERFSAQQFPDLHSELNLSSLELGDSALYFCASSVVGGISYNEQFFGPGTRLTVL.

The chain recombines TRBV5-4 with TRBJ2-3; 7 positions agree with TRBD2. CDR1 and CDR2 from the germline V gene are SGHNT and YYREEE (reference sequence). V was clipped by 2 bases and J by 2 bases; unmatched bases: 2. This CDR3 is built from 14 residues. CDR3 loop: CASSLAGFTDTQYF. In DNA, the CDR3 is TGTGCCAGCAGCTTAGCGGGGTTCACAGATACGCAGTATTTT.

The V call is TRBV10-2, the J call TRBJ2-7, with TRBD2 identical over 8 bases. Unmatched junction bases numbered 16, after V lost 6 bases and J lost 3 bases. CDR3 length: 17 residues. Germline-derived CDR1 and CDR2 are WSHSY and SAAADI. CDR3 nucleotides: TGCGCCAGCAGCGATCTCGGGGTAGCGGGGAAGATCTACGAGCAGTACTTC. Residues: CASSDLGVAGKIYEQYF.

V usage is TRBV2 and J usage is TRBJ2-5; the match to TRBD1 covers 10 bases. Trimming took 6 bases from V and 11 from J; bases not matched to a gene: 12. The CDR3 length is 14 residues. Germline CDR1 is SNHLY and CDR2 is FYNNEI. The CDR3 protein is CASSRQGAGGEQYF. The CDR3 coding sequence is TGTGCCAGCAGCCGACAGGGGGCGGGAGGAGAGCAGTACTTC. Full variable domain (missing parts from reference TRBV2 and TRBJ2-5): EPEVTQTPSHQVTQMGQEVILRCVPISNHLYFYWYRQILGQKVEFLVSFYNNEISEKSEIFDDQFSVERPDGSNFTLKIRSTKLEDSAMYFCASSRQGAGGEQYFGPGTRLLVL.

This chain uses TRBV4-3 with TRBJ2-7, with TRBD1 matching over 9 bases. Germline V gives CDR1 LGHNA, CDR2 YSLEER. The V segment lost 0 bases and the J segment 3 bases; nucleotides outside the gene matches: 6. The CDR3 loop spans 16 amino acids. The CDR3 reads CASSQDLDRGYYEQYF. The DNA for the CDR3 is TGCGCCAGCAGCCAAGATCTCGACAGGGGGTACTACGAGCAGTACTTC.

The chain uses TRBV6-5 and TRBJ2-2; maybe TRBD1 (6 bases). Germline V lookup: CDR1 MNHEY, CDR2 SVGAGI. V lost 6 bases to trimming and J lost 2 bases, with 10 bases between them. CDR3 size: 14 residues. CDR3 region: CASRQQGNTGELFF. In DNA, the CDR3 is TGTGCCAGCAGACAACAGGGTAACACCGGGGAGCTGTTTTTT.

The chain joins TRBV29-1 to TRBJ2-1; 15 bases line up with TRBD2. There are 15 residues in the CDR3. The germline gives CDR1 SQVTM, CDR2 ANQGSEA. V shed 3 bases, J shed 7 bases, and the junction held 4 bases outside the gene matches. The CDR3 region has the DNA TGCAGCGTTGACCTTGGACTAGCGGGGGGGAATGAGCAGTTCTTC. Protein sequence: CSVDLGLAGGNEQFF.

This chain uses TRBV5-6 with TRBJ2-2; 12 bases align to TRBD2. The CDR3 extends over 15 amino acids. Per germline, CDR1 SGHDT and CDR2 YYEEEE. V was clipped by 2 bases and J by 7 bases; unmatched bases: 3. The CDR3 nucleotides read TGTGCCAGCAGCTTAGGACTAGCGGGAAGCGGGGAGCTGTTTTTT. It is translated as CASSLGLAGSGELFF. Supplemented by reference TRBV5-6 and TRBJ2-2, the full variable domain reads DAGVTQSPTHLIKTRGQQVTLRCSPKSGHDTVSWYQQALGQGPQFIFQYYEEEERQRGNFPDRFSGHQFPNYSSELNVNALLLGDSALYLCASSLGLAGSGELFFGEGSRLTVL.

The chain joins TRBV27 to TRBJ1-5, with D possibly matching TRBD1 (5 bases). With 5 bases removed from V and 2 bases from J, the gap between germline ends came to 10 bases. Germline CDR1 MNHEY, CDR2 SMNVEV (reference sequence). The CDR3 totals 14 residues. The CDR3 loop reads CASSPLGGNQPQHF. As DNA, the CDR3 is TGTGCCAGCAGTCCCCTGGGGGGCAATCAGCCCCAGCATTTT.

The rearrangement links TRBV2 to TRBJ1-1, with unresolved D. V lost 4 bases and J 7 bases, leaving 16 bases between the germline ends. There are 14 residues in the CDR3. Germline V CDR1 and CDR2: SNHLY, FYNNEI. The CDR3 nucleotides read TGTGCCAGCAGTGCCGTACGACTGGCGGGTGAAGCTTTCTTT. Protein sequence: CASSAVRLAGEAFF.

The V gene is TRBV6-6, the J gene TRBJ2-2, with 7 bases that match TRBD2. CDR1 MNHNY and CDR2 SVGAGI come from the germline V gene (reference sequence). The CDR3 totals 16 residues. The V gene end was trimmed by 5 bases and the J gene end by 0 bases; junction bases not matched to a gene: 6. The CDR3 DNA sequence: TGTGCCAGCAGTCCCTTAGCGGGTTCGAACACCGGGGAGCTGTTTTTT. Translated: CASSPLAGSNTGELFF.

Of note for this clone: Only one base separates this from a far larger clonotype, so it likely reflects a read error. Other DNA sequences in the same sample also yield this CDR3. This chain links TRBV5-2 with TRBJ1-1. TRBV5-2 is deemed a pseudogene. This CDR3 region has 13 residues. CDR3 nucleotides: TGTGCCAGCAGCCCCCGGGAGGTCACTGAAGCTTTCTTT. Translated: CASSPREVTEAFF.

The CDR3 coding sequence is TGTGCCAGCAGCGTGGGATACACGGGAAACACCATATATTTT. This sequence encodes CASSVGYTGNTIYF. The chain uses TRBV9 and TRBJ1-3; D unclear. CDR1 is SGDLS and CDR2 is YYNGEE in the germline V gene. The CDR3 is 14 residues long. V was pared by 2 bases and J by 4 bases, with 10 bases between.

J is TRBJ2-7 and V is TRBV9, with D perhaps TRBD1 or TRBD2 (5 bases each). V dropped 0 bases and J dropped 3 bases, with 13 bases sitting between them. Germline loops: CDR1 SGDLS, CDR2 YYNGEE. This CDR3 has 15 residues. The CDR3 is CASSVGGTDLYEQYF. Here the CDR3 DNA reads TGTGCCAGCAGCGTAGGTGGGACGGACCTCTACGAGCAGTACTTC.

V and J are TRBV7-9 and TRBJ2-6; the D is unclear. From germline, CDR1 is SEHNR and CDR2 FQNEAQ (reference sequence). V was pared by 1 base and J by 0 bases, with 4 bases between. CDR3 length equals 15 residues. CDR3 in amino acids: CASSLVGSGANVLTF. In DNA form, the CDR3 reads TGTGCCAGCAGCTTAGTTGGCTCTGGGGCCAACGTCCTGACTTTC.

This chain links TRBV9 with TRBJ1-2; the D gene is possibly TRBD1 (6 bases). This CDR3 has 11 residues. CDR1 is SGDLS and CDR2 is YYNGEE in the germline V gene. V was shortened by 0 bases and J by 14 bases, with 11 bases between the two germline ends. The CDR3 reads CASSVGQAITF. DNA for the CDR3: TGTGCCAGCAGCGTAGGACAGGCTATAACCTTC.

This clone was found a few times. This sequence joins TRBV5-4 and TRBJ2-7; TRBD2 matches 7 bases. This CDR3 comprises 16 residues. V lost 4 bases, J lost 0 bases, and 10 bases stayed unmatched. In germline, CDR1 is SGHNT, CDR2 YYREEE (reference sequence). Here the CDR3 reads CASSTGGWARSYEQYF. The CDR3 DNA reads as TGTGCCAGCAGCACCGGGGGGTGGGCCCGCTCCTACGAGCAGTACTTC.

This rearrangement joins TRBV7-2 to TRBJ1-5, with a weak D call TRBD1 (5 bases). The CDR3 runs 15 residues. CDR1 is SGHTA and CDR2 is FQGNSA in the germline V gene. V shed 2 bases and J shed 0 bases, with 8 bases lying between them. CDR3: CASSLWGSSNQPQHF. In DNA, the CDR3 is TGTGCCAGCAGCTTATGGGGCAGTAGCAATCAGCCCCAGCATTTT.

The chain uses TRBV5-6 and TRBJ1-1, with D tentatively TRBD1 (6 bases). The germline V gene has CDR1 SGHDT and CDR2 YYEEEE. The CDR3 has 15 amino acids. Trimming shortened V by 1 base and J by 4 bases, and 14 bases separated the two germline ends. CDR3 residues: CASSLLDRTGTEAFF. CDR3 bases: TGTGCCAGCAGCTTGCTCGACAGGACTGGCACTGAAGCTTTCTTT. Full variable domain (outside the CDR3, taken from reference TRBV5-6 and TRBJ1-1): DAGVTQSPTHLIKTRGQQVTLRCSPKSGHDTVSWYQQALGQGPQFIFQYYEEEERQRGNFPDRFSGHQFPNYSSELNVNALLLGDSALYLCASSLLDRTGTEAFFGQGTRLTVV.

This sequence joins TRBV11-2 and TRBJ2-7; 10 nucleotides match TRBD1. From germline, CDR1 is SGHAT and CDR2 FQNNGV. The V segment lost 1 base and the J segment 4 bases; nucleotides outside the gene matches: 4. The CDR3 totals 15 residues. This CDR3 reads CASSLATGGGYEQYF. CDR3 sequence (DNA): TGTGCCAGCAGCTTAGCGACAGGGGGCGGGTACGAGCAGTACTTC.